Shown below are 18 T cell receptor beta chains from a single sample sequenced in a study of T cells after posttransplantation cyclophosphamide. Clones were sequenced by immunoSEQ multiplex PCR, and TCRdb holds only the in-frame ones, with some missing. Altogether some 2,000 clones are present, roughly 94% being singletons, with the ten largest covering about 3%. The specimen sequenced was CD4+ T cells sorted from bone marrow. The source of these receptors is a woman in her forties or fifties in good health and a related stem cell transplant donor.

J is TRBJ2-3 and V is TRBV2; maybe TRBD1 (5 bases). From germline, CDR1 is SNHLY and CDR2 FYNNEI. With 6 bases removed from V and 5 bases from J, the gap between germline ends came to 9 bases. The CDR3 loop spans 12 amino acids. CDR3 DNA sequence: TGTGCCAGCAGCAGGGTCGGAGATACGCAGTATTTT. This codes for CASSRVGDTQYF.

The rearrangement uses TRBV5-5 and TRBJ2-5, with TRBD1 as a possible D gene (6 bases). V lost 3 bases and J lost 2, with 11 bases in between. The CDR3 contains 14 residues. Germline CDR1 SGHKS, CDR2 YYEKEE (reference sequence). The CDR3 DNA is TGTGCCAGCAGCTCCGGACAGTCACAAGAGACCCAGTACTTC. It translates to CASSSGQSQETQYF.

This clone has a single count. The V call is TRBV10-3, the J call TRBJ1-3, with TRBD1 as a possible D gene (6 bases). V lost 5 bases, J lost 4 bases, and 15 bases lay in between. This CDR3 spans 15 amino acids. CDR1 and CDR2 from the germline V gene are ENHRY and SYGVKD. CDR3 region: CAISLIQGVGNTIYF. The DNA for the CDR3 is TGTGCCATCAGTCTAATACAGGGAGTCGGAAACACCATATATTTT.

The chain employs TRBV7-9 and TRBJ1-1; TRBD1 matches at 8 bases. The J segment lost 1 base and the V segment lost 3 bases, leaving 4 bases of the junction unmatched. The CDR3 has 15 residues. Germline assignment: CDR1 SEHNR and CDR2 FQNEAQ (reference sequence). The CDR3: CASSFIQGGNTEAFF. DNA for the CDR3: TGTGCCAGCAGCTTTATACAGGGGGGGAACACTGAAGCTTTCTTT.

The chain carries TRBV5-1 and TRBJ2-1, with D perhaps TRBD2 (5 bases). The germline V and J ends were trimmed by 4 bases and 9 bases, with 20 bases remaining between them. The CDR3 loop spans 15 amino acids. Germline CDR1 is SGHRS and CDR2 is YFSETQ. The CDR3 DNA sequence: TGCGCCAGCAGCACCTCCGGGTCCCGGGGAAGTGAGCAGTTCTTC. Translating it yields CASSTSGSRGSEQFF. Complete variable domain (other parts from reference TRBV5-1 and TRBJ2-1): KAGVTQTPRYLIKTRGQQVTLSCSPISGHRSVSWYQQTPGQGLQFLFEYFSETQRNKGNFPGRFSGRQFSNSRSEMNVSTLELGDSALYLCASSTSGSRGSEQFFGPGTRLTVL.

The CDR3 sequence: CASSSGQGGNSPLHF. CDR3 nucleotides: TGCGCCAGCAGCTCTGGACAGGGTGGTAATTCACCCCTCCACTTT. The V and J genes are TRBV5-1 and TRBJ1-6; the match to TRBD1 covers 8 bases. Germline V lookup: CDR1 SGHRS, CDR2 YFSETQ. The CDR3 sequence is 15 residues long. Trimming at V came to 3 bases and at J to 6 bases, leaving 5 bases not matched to a gene.

This rearrangement joins TRBV19 to TRBJ2-2, with a weak D call TRBD1 (5 bases). Per the germline V gene, CDR1 is LNHDA and CDR2 is SQIVND (reference sequence). The CDR3 is 14 amino acids. V dropped 1 base and J dropped 7 bases, with 10 bases sitting between them. This CDR3 is CASSIAQEIGELFF. The CDR3 coding sequence is TGTGCCAGTAGTATAGCACAGGAGATCGGGGAGCTGTTTTTT.

The J gene is TRBJ1-1, the V gene TRBV7-9; possibly TRBD1 for D (6 bases). The germline V and J ends were trimmed by 2 bases and 5 bases, with 15 bases remaining between them. Germline assignment: CDR1 SEHNR and CDR2 FQNEAQ (reference sequence). The CDR3 covers 15 residues. In DNA form, the CDR3 reads TGTGCCAGCAGCTTAATCAGGGGTCTAGGGACTGAAGCTTTCTTT. It codes for CASSLIRGLGTEAFF.

The chain joins TRBV11-2 to TRBJ2-1; a possible D gene is TRBD1 (6 bases). Trimming removed 0 bases at V and 6 bases at J, with 12 bases between. This CDR3 region has 15 residues. Germline V lookup: CDR1 SGHAT, CDR2 FQNNGV. The CDR3, as DNA: TGTGCCAGCAGCTTAGACAGGGGTATTACCAATGAGCAGTTCTTC. Protein sequence: CASSLDRGITNEQFF.

V usage is TRBV18 and J usage is TRBJ1-1; D might be TRBD1 (5 bases). V dropped 3 bases and J dropped 3 bases, with 14 bases sitting between them. Germline V gene sequence: CDR1 KGHSH, CDR2 LQKENI. The CDR3 is 15 amino acids. As DNA, the CDR3 is TGTGCCAGCTCACCCCGTAGGGGTTTGGACACTGAAGCTTTCTTT. Translated: CASSPRRGLDTEAFF. Drawing the rest from reference TRBV18 and TRBJ1-1, the complete variable domain is NAGVMQNPRHLVRRRGQEARLRCSPMKGHSHVYWYRQLPEEGLKFMVYLQKENIIDESGMPKERFSAEFPKEGPSILRIQQVVRGDSAAYFCASSPRRGLDTEAFFGQGTRLTVV.

This chain joins TRBV5-4 and TRBJ2-2, with 12 nucleotides matching TRBD2. The CDR3 totals 16 residues. The germline V gene has CDR1 SGHNT and CDR2 YYREEE (reference sequence). The V and J ends lost 3 bases and 5 bases, in that order; junction bases with no gene match: 5. This chain's CDR3 is CASSSGLAGNTGELFF. Written as DNA, the CDR3 is TGTGCCAGCAGCTCCGGACTAGCGGGGAATACCGGGGAGCTGTTTTTT.

This chain connects TRBV30 to TRBJ1-2, with D uncertain. Germline CDR1 is GTSNPN and CDR2 is SVGIG (reference sequence). V was clipped by 0 bases and J by 4 bases, with 18 bases between them. The CDR3 loop spans 16 amino acids. The CDR3 here is CAWSVGFGTETYGYTF. In DNA, the CDR3 is TGTGCCTGGAGTGTCGGGTTCGGCACCGAAACCTATGGCTACACCTTC.

The chain has TRBV2 and TRBJ2-7, with TRBD1 matching over 9 bases. The CDR3 consists of 18 residues. V lost 6 bases to trimming and J lost 3 bases; unmatched junction nucleotides: 18. Germline CDR1 is SNHLY and CDR2 is FYNNEI. CDR3 sequence (DNA): TGTGCCAGCAGGCCGGCCTCGTTCGCGGACAGGGGCAACTACGAGCAGTACTTC. This encodes CASRPASFADRGNYEQYF.

This clone was seen only once. The rearrangement links TRBV12-1 to TRBJ1-5; the table's D call, TRBD1, has no DNA check behind it. TRBV12-1 is assigned pseudogene status. The CDR3 has 13 residues. This CDR3 reads CATWRGHGQPQHF. CDR3 coding DNA: TGTGCCACCTGGAGGGGGCACGGTCAGCCCCAGCATTTT.

The chain recombines TRBV5-4 with TRBJ2-1, with D tentatively TRBD1 (5 bases). Germline V gene data show CDR1 as SGHNT and CDR2 as YYREEE (reference sequence). V was shortened by 3 bases and J by 0 bases, with 10 bases between the two germline ends. The CDR3 is made up of 15 amino acids. DNA of the CDR3: TGTGCCAGCAGCTCGCAGGGAAACTCCTACAATGAGCAGTTCTTC. Amino acids: CASSSQGNSYNEQFF.

The chain couples TRBV7-6 to TRBJ2-5, with a tentative D call TRBD1 (6 bases). CDR3 length: 17 amino acids. Germline assignment: CDR1 SGHVS and CDR2 FNYEAQ. V lost 0 bases, J lost 4 bases, and 18 bases lay in between. CDR3 region: CASSLAVNLLGGETQYF. CDR3 DNA sequence: TGTGCCAGCAGCTTAGCCGTTAACTTACTAGGGGGAGAGACCCAGTACTTC.

The rearrangement joins TRBV7-2 to TRBJ2-5; 8 bases fit TRBD2. The V gene's germline CDR1 is SGHTA and CDR2 FQGNSA. The V and J ends lost 4 bases and 5 bases, in that order; junction bases with no gene match: 9. CDR3 length equals 15 residues. CDR3 residues: CASSSTGTSQETQYF. CDR3 DNA: TGTGCCAGCAGCTCCACCGGGACTAGTCAGGAGACCCAGTACTTC.

The chain recombines TRBV7-3 with TRBJ1-1, with a possible D match to TRBD1 (6 bases). The germline V and J ends were trimmed by 5 bases and 1 base, with 11 bases remaining between them. The CDR3 is 14 residues long. The V gene's germline CDR1 is SGHTA and CDR2 FQGTGA. CDR3 region: CASSLGAENTEAFF. CDR3 DNA sequence: TGTGCCAGCAGCCTGGGGGCGGAGAACACTGAAGCTTTCTTT.